The 8 T cell receptor beta chains below come from one sample, sequenced in a study of cytomegalovirus exposure and HLA in healthy donors. The study ran its PCR with 60 Vbeta and 13 Jbeta primers. Clones were sequenced by immunoSEQ multiplex PCR, and TCRdb holds only the in-frame ones, with some missing. In the table there are about 120,000 clones, 81% of which are singletons. What was sequenced was PBMCs. The source of these receptors is a middle-aged man in good health and CMV-seronegative.

DNA of the CDR3: TGTGCCAGCAGCTTAGCGATCACTAGCGGGACATACACCGGGGAGCTGTTTTTT. It codes for CASSLAITSGTYTGELFF. The rearrangement joins TRBV7-2 to TRBJ2-2; TRBD2 aligns across 10 bases. CDR1 SGHTA and CDR2 FQGNSA come from the germline V gene. V trimming: 0 bases; J trimming: 3 bases; junction bases outside the gene matches: 7. CDR3 length equals 18 residues.

The V call is TRBV11-2, the J call TRBJ2-3; D perhaps matches TRBD2 (6 bases). The CDR3 spans 16 residues. Trimming took 0 bases from V and 4 from J, leaving 14 bases between them. CDR1 SGHAT and CDR2 FQNNGV come from the germline V gene. The CDR3 region has the DNA TGTGCCAGCAGCTTAGATCAAGCGGGCGTCTCAGATACGCAGTATTTT. It is translated as CASSLDQAGVSDTQYF.

The rearrangement links TRBV29-1 to TRBJ2-7; 11 bases map to TRBD1. Germline assignment: CDR1 SQVTM and CDR2 ANQGSEA. The CDR3 totals 13 residues. Trimming took 6 bases from V and 6 from J; bases not matched to a gene: 7. CDR3 bases: TGCAGCGTCCGGGACAGGGGGTTCCTCGAGCAGTACTTC. It encodes CSVRDRGFLEQYF.

This clone occurred a few times. The genes are TRBV19 and TRBJ2-6, with D possibly TRBD2 on 5 matching bases. The CDR3 totals 15 residues. CDR1 and CDR2 from the germline V gene are LNHDA and SQIVND (reference sequence). The V gene lost 5 bases and the J gene lost 1 base, with 9 bases spanning the gap. The CDR3 region is CASSRPGSGANVLTF. CDR3 nucleotides: TGTGCCAGTAGTCGTCCGGGATCTGGGGCCAACGTCCTGACTTTC.

The V call is TRBV11-2, the J call TRBJ1-3; TRBD1 agrees at 7 bases. CDR1 is SGHAT, CDR2 FQNNGV, per germline. With 3 bases clipped from V and 2 bases from J, the junction kept 1 base outside the gene matches. This CDR3 contains 14 residues. The CDR3 spells CASSFDRAGNTIYF. CDR3 bases: TGTGCCAGCAGCTTTGACAGGGCTGGAAACACCATATATTTT.

The chain carries TRBV7-2 and TRBJ2-5, with unresolved D. V shed 1 base and J shed 4 bases, with 10 bases lying between them. This CDR3 is 14 amino acids long. Germline-derived CDR1 and CDR2 are SGHTA and FQGNSA. The chain's CDR3 is CASSLVRRRETQYF. In DNA, the CDR3 is TGTGCCAGCAGCTTAGTTAGAAGAAGAGAGACCCAGTACTTC.

J is TRBJ1-2 and V is TRBV11-2; D might be TRBD1 (6 bases). V shed 1 base and J shed 3 bases, with 15 bases lying between them. This CDR3 spans 16 amino acids. Germline V gives CDR1 SGHAT, CDR2 FQNNGV. The CDR3 DNA follows: TGTGCCAGCAGCTTAGGTGGGACAACCGACCACTATGGCTACACCTTC. Its translation is CASSLGGTTDHYGYTF.

The chain combines TRBV19 with TRBJ2-2; 9 positions match TRBD2. This CDR3 is 16 amino acids long. Trimming removed 3 bases from V and 7 bases from J; junction bases left unmatched: 9. Per germline, CDR1 LNHDA and CDR2 SQIVND (reference sequence). The CDR3 DNA sequence: TGTGCCAGTAGTATCCTTTGGGGACTAGCAGGCGGGGAGCTGTTTTTT. Translation gives CASSILWGLAGGELFF.